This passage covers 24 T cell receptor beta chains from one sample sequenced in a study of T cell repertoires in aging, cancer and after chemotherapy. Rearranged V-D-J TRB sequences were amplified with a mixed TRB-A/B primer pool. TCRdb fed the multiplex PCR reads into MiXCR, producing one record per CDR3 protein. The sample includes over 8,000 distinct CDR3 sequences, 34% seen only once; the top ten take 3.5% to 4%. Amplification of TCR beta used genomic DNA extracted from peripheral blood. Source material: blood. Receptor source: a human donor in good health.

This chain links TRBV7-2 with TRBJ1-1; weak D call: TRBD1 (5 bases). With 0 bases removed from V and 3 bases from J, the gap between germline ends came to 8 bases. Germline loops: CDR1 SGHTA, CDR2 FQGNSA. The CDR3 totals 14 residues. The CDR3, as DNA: TGTGCCAGCAGCTTAGCACCGGGGGACACTGAAGCTTTCTTT. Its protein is CASSLAPGDTEAFF.

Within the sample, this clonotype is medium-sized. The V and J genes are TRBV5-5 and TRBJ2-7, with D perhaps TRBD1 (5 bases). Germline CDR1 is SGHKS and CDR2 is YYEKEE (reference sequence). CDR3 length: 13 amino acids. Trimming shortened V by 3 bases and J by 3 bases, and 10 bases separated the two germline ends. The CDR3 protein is CASSSQGYYEQYV. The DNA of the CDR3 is TGTGCCAGCAGCTCCCAGGGCTACTACGAGCAGTACGTC.

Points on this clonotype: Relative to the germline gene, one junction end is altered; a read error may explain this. The CDR3 DNA is TGCGCCAGCAGATTGGGCGGGTTCAGCGAGCAGTTCTTC. This codes for CASRLGGFSEQFF. The chain joins TRBV5-1 to TRBJ2-1; maybe TRBD2 (5 bases). Germline-derived CDR1 and CDR2 are SGHRS and YFSETQ. The CDR3 has 13 amino acids.

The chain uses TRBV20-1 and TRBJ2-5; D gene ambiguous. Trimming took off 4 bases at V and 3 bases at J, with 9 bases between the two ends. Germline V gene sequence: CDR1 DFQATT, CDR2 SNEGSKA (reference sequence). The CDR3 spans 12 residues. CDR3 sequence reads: CSAIYAKETQYF. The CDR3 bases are TGCAGTGCTATCTATGCAAAAGAGACCCAGTACTTC.

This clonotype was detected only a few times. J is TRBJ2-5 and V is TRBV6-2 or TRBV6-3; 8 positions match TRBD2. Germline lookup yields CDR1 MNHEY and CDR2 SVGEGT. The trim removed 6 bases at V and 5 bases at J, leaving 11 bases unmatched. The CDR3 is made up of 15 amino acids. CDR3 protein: CASRPSGGSEETQYF. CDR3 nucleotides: TGTGCCAGCAGGCCTTCGGGGGGGAGTGAGGAGACCCAGTACTTC.

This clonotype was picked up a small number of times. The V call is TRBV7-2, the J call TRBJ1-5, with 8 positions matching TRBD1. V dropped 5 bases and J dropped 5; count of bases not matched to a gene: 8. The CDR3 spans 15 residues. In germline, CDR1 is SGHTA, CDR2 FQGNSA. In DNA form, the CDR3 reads TGTGCCAGCAGCATCCGGACAGGGCTCGATCAGCCCCAGCATTTT. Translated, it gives CASSIRTGLDQPQHF.

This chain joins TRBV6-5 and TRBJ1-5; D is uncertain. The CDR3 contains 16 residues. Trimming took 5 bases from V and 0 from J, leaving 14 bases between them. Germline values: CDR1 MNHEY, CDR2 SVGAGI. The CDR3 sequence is CASSVGHVYSNQPQHF. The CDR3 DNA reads TGTGCCAGCAGTGTCGGGCATGTCTATAGCAATCAGCCCCAGCATTTT.

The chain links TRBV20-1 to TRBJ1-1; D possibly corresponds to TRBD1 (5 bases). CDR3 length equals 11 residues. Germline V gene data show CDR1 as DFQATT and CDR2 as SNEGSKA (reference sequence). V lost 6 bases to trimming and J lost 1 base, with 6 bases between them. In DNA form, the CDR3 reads TGCAGTGCCAGGGAGAACACTGAAGCTTTCTTT. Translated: CSARENTEAFF.

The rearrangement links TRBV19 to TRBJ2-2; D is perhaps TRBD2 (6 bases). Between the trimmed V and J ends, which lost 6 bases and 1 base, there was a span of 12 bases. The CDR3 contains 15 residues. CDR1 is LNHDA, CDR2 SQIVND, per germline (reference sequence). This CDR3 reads CASRGLGGNTGELFF. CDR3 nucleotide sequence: TGTGCCAGTAGAGGGCTGGGGGGGAACACCGGGGAGCTGTTTTTT.

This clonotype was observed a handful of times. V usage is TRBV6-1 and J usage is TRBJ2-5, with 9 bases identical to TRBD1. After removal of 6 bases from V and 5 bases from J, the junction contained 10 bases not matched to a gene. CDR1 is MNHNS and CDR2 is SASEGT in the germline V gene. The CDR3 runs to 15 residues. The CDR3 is CASSPQQGAWETQYF. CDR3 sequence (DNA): TGTGCCAGCAGCCCCCAACAGGGGGCGTGGGAGACCCAGTACTTC.

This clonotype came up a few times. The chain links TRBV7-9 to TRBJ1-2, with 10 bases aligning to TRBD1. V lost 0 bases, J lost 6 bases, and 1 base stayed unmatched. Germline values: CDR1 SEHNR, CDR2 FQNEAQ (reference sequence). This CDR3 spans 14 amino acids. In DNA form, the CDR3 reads TGTGCCAGCAGCTTAGCGGGGACAGGGGATGGCTACACCTTC. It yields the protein CASSLAGTGDGYTF.

The CDR3 region has the DNA TGTGCCAGCTCACGCCCCCCCCCAGAGACCCAGTACTTC. This encodes CASSRPPPETQYF. The chain couples TRBV18 to TRBJ2-5; D is undetermined. With 4 bases removed from V and 4 bases from J, the gap between germline ends came to 10 bases. The CDR3 sequence is 13 residues long. Germline-derived CDR1 and CDR2 are KGHSH and LQKENI.

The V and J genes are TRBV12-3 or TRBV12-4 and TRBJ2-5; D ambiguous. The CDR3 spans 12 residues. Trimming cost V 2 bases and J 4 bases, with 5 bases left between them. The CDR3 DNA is TGTGCCAGCAGTTTAACTTTAGAGACCCAGTACTTC. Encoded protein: CASSLTLETQYF.

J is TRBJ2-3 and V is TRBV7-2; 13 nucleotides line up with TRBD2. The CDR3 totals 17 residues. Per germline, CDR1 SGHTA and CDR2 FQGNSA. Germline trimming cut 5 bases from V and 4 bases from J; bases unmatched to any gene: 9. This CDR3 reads CASSQTSGGGFSDTQYF. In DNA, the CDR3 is TGTGCCAGCAGCCAAACTAGCGGGGGGGGATTTTCAGATACGCAGTATTTT.

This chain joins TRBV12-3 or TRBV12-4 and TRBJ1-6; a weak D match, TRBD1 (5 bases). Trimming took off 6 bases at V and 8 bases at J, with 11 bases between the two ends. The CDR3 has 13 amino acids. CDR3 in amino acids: CASRGGGDSPLHF. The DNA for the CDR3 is TGTGCCAGCAGGGGGGGGGGGGATTCACCCCTCCACTTT.

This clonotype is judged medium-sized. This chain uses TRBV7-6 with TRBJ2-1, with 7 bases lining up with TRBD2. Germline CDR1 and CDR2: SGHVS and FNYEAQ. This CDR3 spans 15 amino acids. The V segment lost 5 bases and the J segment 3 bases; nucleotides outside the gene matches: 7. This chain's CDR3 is CASSPTTGGYNEQFF. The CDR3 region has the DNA TGTGCCAGCAGCCCGACCACGGGGGGCTACAATGAGCAGTTCTTC.

CDR3 coding DNA: TGTGCCAGCAGTTTAAACGGGCAGGGGGGGGAGACCCAGTACTTC. It encodes CASSLNGQGGETQYF. This chain uses TRBV12-3 or TRBV12-4 with TRBJ2-5; D may be TRBD1 or TRBD2 (7 bases each). This CDR3 comprises 15 residues. Deletions cut 2 bases from V and 5 bases from J, with 15 bases between.

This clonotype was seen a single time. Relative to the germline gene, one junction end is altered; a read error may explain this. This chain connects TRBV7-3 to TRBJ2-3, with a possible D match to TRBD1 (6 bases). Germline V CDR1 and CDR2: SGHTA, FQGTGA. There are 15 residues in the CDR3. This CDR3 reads CASSQGRPSTDTQYF. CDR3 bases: TGCGCCAGCAGCCAGGGGCGCCCCAGCACAGATACGCAGTATTTT.

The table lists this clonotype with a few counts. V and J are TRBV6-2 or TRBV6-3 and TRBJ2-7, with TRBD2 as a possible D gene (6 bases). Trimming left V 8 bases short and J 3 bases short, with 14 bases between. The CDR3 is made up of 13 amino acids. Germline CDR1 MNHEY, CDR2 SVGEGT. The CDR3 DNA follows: TGTGCCAGCGGGTCGGGGGAGGACTACGAGCAGTACTTC. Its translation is CASGSGEDYEQYF.

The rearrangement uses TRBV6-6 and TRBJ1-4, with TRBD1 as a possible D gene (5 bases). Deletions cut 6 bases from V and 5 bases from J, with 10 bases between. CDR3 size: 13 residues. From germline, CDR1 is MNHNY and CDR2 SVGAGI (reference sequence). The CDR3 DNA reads TGTGCCAGCAGGTTGGCAGGGAATGAAAAACTGTTTTTT. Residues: CASRLAGNEKLFF.

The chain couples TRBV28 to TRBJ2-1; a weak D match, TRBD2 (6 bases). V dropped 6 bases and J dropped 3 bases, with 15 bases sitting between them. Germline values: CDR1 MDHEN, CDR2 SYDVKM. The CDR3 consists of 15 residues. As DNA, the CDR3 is TGTGCCAGCAGCTCGGGAGAGGACTTCTACAATGAGCAGTTCTTC. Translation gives CASSSGEDFYNEQFF.

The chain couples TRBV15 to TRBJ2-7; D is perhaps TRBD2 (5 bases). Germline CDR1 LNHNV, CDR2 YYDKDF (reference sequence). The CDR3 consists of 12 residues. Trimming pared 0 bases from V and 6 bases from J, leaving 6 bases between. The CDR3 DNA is TGTGCCACCAGCAGAGATCGGGGCGAGCAGTACGTC. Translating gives CATSRDRGEQYV.

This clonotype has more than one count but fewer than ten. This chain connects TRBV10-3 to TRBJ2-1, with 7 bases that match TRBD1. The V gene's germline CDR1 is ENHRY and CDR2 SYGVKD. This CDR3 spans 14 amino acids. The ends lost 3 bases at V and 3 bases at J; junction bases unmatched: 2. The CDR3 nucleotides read TGTGCCATCAGTGACAGGGACAGCTACAATGAGCAGTTCTTC. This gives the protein CAISDRDSYNEQFF.

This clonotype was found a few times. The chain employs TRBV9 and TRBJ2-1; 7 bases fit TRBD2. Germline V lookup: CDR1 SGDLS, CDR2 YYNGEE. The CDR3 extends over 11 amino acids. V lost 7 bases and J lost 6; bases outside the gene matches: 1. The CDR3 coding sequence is TGTGCCAGCGGGGGGGGCAATGAGCAGTTCTTC. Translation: CASGGGNEQFF. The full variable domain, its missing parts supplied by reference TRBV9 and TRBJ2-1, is DSGVTQTPKHLITATGQRVTLRCSPRSGDLSVYWYQQSLDQGLQFLIQYYNGEERAKGNILERFSAQQFPDLHSELNLSSLELGDSALYFCASGGGNEQFFGPGTRLTVL.